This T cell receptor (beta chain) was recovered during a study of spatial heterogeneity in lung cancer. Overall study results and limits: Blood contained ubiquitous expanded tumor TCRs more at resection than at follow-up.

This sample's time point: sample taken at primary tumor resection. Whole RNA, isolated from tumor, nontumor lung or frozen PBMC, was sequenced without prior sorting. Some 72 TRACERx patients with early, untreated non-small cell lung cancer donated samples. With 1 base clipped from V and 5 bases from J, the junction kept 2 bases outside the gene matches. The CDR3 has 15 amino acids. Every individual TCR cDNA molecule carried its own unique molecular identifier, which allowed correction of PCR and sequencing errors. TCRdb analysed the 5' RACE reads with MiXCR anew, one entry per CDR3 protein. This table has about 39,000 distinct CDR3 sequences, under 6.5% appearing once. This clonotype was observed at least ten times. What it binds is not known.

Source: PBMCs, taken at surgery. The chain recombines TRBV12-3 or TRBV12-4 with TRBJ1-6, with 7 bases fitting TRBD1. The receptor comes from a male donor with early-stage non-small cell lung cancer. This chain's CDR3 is CASSLGQGDNSPLHF. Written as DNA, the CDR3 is TGTGCCAGCAGTTTAGGACAGGGTGATAATTCACCCCTCCACTTT.